Each of the 18 T cell receptor beta chains below was sequenced from the same sample in a study of T-cell reconstitution after alpha-beta-depleted transplantation in children. Unique molecular identifiers were incorporated during preparation of the TCRbeta library. TCRdb re-analysed the PCR reads in MiXCR, keeping a single row per CDR3 protein. Among roughly 790,000 distinct CDR3 sequences, approximately 15% were seen once, and the ten largest hold 5%. Sequenced material: PBMCs, mostly from graft donor cells, taken 360 days after TCRalphabeta/CD19-depleted stem cell transplant. The origin of the receptors is a male patient under 18 who had a stem cell transplant for acute lymphoblastic leukemia, so the T cells may come from the graft donor.

The rearrangement links TRBV7-9 to TRBJ1-1, with D unclear. V lost 3 bases, J lost 1 base, and 9 bases lay in between. This CDR3 region has 14 residues. The germline gives CDR1 SEHNR, CDR2 FQNEAQ (reference sequence). The CDR3 bases are TGTGCCAGCAGCTTTGTAGGGCAGAACACTGAAGCTTTCTTT. Protein product: CASSFVGQNTEAFF.

This clonotype occurred a few times. The chain carries TRBV12-3 or TRBV12-4 and TRBJ1-1; TRBD1 matches at 9 bases. The CDR3 is 14 residues long. The J segment lost 5 bases and the V segment lost 5 bases, leaving 6 bases of the junction unmatched. The CDR3 coding sequence is TGTGCCAGCAGTGGACAGGGGTTTGGTACTGAAGCTTTCTTT. This codes for CASSGQGFGTEAFF.

This clonotype was seen a few times. V gene TRBV4-2 combines with J gene TRBJ1-5; D gene ambiguous. Deletions cut 2 bases from V and 4 bases from J, with 18 bases between. The CDR3 totals 17 residues. The germline gives CDR1 LGHNA, CDR2 YNFKEQ. CDR3 DNA sequence: TGTGCCAGCAGCCAAACCGAGGCTAGGGCCCGAAATCAGCCCCAGCATTTT. It yields the protein CASSQTEARARNQPQHF.

This clonotype has a count of ten or more. The chain couples TRBV20-1 to TRBJ2-7; D unresolved. The CDR3 covers 10 residues. The germline V and J ends were trimmed by 4 bases and 5 bases, with 6 bases remaining between them. CDR1 and CDR2 (germline): DFQATT, SNEGSKA (reference sequence). CDR3 DNA: TGCAGTGCTAAAGTCCACGAGCAGTACTTC. It yields the protein CSAKVHEQYF.

CDR3 DNA sequence: TGCGCCAGCAGCCAAGCCCCCAGGGGAAGGACCGGGGAGCTGTTTTTT. It translates to CASSQAPRGRTGELFF. The chain joins TRBV4-1 to TRBJ2-2; TRBD1 is a possible D gene (6 bases). Germline V gives CDR1 MGHRA, CDR2 YSYEKL. Trimming pared 1 base from V and 5 bases from J, leaving 14 bases between. CDR3 length: 16 residues.

The rearrangement uses TRBV5-1 and TRBJ2-7; D might be TRBD1 (6 bases). The CDR3 is 14 amino acids. Germline assignment: CDR1 SGHRS and CDR2 YFSETQ. Trimming pared 1 base from V and 6 bases from J, leaving 14 bases between. This chain's CDR3 is CASSLMGAYPEQYF. The CDR3 DNA follows: TGCGCCAGCAGCTTGATGGGGGCCTACCCCGAGCAGTACTTC.

This clonotype was seen a handful of times. The chain carries TRBV25-1 and TRBJ2-7; perhaps TRBD1 as D (5 bases). Between the trimmed V and J ends, which lost 4 bases and 3 bases, there was a span of 10 bases. The CDR3 runs to 13 residues. Germline values: CDR1 MGHDK, CDR2 SYGVNS. DNA for the CDR3: TGTGCCAGCAGTGTGTGGCAGGGCTACGAGCAGTACTTC. Its translation: CASSVWQGYEQYF.

This clonotype was picked up a small number of times. The chain uses TRBV10-3 and TRBJ2-3, with TRBD2 identical over 8 bases. Trimming at V came to 3 bases and at J to 6 bases, leaving 11 bases not matched to a gene. The CDR3 extends over 16 amino acids. Germline V CDR1 and CDR2: ENHRY, SYGVKD. DNA of the CDR3: TGTGCCATCAGTGACCCCACTAGCGGCCTGGGGGATACGCAGTATTTT. It yields the protein CAISDPTSGLGDTQYF.

This clonotype was recorded at least ten times. The CDR3 DNA reads as TGTGCCAGCAGTTTGTCAATAGCGGGAGGTGGGGCCAACGTCCTGACTTTC. Translating it yields CASSLSIAGGGANVLTF. V is TRBV12-3 or TRBV12-4 and J is TRBJ2-6, with TRBD2 identical over 10 bases. V trimming: 3 bases; J trimming: 3 bases; junction bases outside the gene matches: 5. This CDR3 region has 17 residues.

The rearrangement uses TRBV29-1 and TRBJ2-7; 8 bases fit TRBD1. Germline trimming cut 4 bases from V and 2 bases from J; bases unmatched to any gene: 7. This CDR3 spans 14 amino acids. The germline V gene has CDR1 SQVTM and CDR2 ANQGSEA. The CDR3 DNA sequence: TGCAGCGTTGTACCCGGGACAGGCCCCTACGAGCAGTACTTC. Translated: CSVVPGTGPYEQYF.

This clonotype has a handful of counts. This sequence joins TRBV9 and TRBJ2-7; 8 nucleotides align to TRBD1. The length of the CDR3 is 14 residues. From germline, CDR1 is SGDLS and CDR2 YYNGEE. V was pared by 1 base and J by 5 bases, with 5 bases of the junction left unmatched. CDR3 sequence: CASSVRDRNHEQYF. CDR3 bases: TGTGCCAGCAGCGTAAGGGACAGGAACCACGAGCAGTACTTC. Full variable domain (rest looked up from reference TRBV9 and TRBJ2-7): DSGVTQTPKHLITATGQRVTLRCSPRSGDLSVYWYQQSLDQGLQFLIQYYNGEERAKGNILERFSAQQFPDLHSELNLSSLELGDSALYFCASSVRDRNHEQYFGPGTRLTVT.

The chain couples TRBV24-1 to TRBJ1-2; no reliable D call. Trimming left V 9 bases short and J 2 bases short, with 18 bases between. Germline V gene data show CDR1 as KGHDR and CDR2 as SFDVKD. This CDR3 contains 15 residues. Here the CDR3 DNA reads TGTGCCACCGCGACGAGTCGCGAAGGGAACTATGGCTACACCTTC. Translated, it gives CATATSREGNYGYTF.

This chain joins TRBV2 and TRBJ2-3; 13 nucleotides agree with TRBD2. CDR1 and CDR2 (germline): SNHLY, FYNNEI. The CDR3 runs to 18 residues. The CDR3 here is CTRCFGFTSGRGTDTQYF. Here the CDR3 DNA reads TGTACCCGCTGTTTCGGGTTCACTAGCGGGAGGGGCACAGATACGCAGTATTTT.

This clonotype was detected ten times or more. Relative to the germline gene, one junction end is altered; a read error may explain this. The V gene is TRBV27, the J gene TRBJ2-7; TRBD2 matches 13 bases. The germline V gene encodes CDR1 MNHEY and CDR2 SMNVEV (reference sequence). The CDR3 consists of 15 residues. The chain's CDR3 is CASSPWTSGSYEQYF. In DNA form, the CDR3 reads TGCGCCAGCAGCCCCTGGACTAGCGGGAGTTACGAGCAGTACTTC.

This chain uses TRBV18 with TRBJ2-7; 12 nucleotides align to TRBD2. This CDR3 has 16 residues. V shed 4 bases and J 2 bases; nucleotides not matched to a gene: 6. Germline loops: CDR1 KGHSH, CDR2 LQKENI. DNA of the CDR3: TGTGCCAGCTCACGAGAGACTAGCGGGAGTCCCTACGAGCAGTACTTC. Amino acid sequence: CASSRETSGSPYEQYF.

This clonotype occurred many times. The J gene is TRBJ2-5, the V gene TRBV5-1; D gene uncertain. The CDR3 is 15 residues long. Germline V gene lookup returns CDR1 SGHRS and CDR2 YFSETQ. V was shortened by 4 bases and J by 5 bases, with 18 bases between the two germline ends. The CDR3 here is CASSPPRGSKETQYF. The CDR3 coding sequence is TGCGCCAGCAGCCCTCCCCGAGGTAGCAAGGAGACCCAGTACTTC.

This clonotype was counted many times. The chain recombines TRBV29-1 with TRBJ2-7; 9 bases map to TRBD2. From germline, CDR1 is SQVTM and CDR2 ANQGSEA. This CDR3 is built from 15 residues. The V and J ends lost 4 bases and 2 bases, in that order; junction bases with no gene match: 9. The CDR3 nucleotides are TGCAGCGTTGCCGCGGGACTAGCAACGGCCTACGAGCAGTACTTC. Protein: CSVAAGLATAYEQYF.

This clonotype has just a few counts. V and J are TRBV27 and TRBJ2-1; 7 nucleotides match TRBD2. This CDR3 comprises 15 residues. Losses at the gene ends were 0 bases for V and 4 bases for J; bases not matched to a gene: 3. CDR1 is MNHEY, CDR2 SMNVEV, per germline (reference sequence). The CDR3, as DNA: TGTGCCAGCAGTTTATCGGTTAGCGGGTACAATGAGCAGTTCTTC. Encoded protein: CASSLSVSGYNEQFF.